This T cell receptor (beta chain) came from a study of shared clonotypes between healthy human individuals (dated by TCRdb to 2018 to 2020). Background for the entire study: The cohort included a few men and two women between 18 and 49 years of age. For each donor, CD4 naive and CD4 memory were each given three plates, CD8 naive was given two plates, and CD8 memory was given one plate. Blood TCR repertoires of roughly five healthy adults were deeply sequenced to estimate repertoire size and the extent of clonotype sharing between individuals. To increase sequencing depth and limit assay-specific biases, TCR repertoire library preparation and sequencing were carried out by different laboratories using diverse techniques. Leukapheresis yielded between about 0.94 and 8.9 billion PBMCs per donor. What the research found in general, with its limitations: Incomplete sequencing was indicated by rarefaction of sorted-subset datasets, despite the large sequencing depth. Based on pairwise subsampling, the degree of clonotype sharing among donors was expected to be affected by sequencing depth. Sampling was restricted to blood, and TCR repertoires in tissue are likely to differ from TCR repertoires in blood. Estimated clonotype richness was generally larger for naive than for memory subsets. Sharing across a handful of donors was observed for about 5% of naive CD4, over 3% of naive CD8, 2% to 2.5% of memory CD4, and about 0.39% of memory CD8 clonotypes. Clonotypes shared by all four sorted-subset donors showed higher generation probabilities than non-shared clonotypes. Because the study included only a small number of donors, the genetic and exposure-history diversity represented was limited.

As for this clone: The antigen it binds to is not known. One base away there is no much larger clone; base qualities are not given.

TCR CDR3 regions were amplified from genomic DNA by multiplex PCR using the deep immunoSEQ assay. For each cell subset, the extracted genomic DNA was distributed evenly across all wells of several immunoSEQ 96-well plates, and each plate served as one replicate. For sorted subsets, 200 ng of genomic DNA, equivalent to 25,000 to 30,000 T cell genomes, went into each replicate PCR. Purified libraries were quantified with a Qubit 3.0 fluorometer, sized on a Bioanalyzer 2100, and re-quantified with the KAPA Library Quantification kit. Every immunoSEQ 96-well plate was sequenced on a dedicated single-read 150-cycle Illumina NextSeq 550 flow cell. The paper's data handling went like this. Because the immunoSEQ output held only junctional sequences and lacked quality scores, the filtering could not match the filtering applied to full-length reads. Sequences were annotated with PyIR, a Python wrapper for IgBLAST v1.9, using IMGT germline references to assign V/J genes and CDR3. Reads were filtered out if the reads had weak V/J assignments (E-value above 1e-6), no CDR3, stop codons, out-of-frame junctions, or ambiguous translated residues. A V3J clonotype was defined by an identical inferred V gene, J gene, and CDR3 amino acid sequence. The percentage overlap between two repertoires was calculated by dividing the number of shared unique clonotypes by the size of the smaller repertoire. Richness of each repertoire was evaluated using RTK rarefaction, the Chao1 estimator, and Recon v2.1 estimates of unobserved clonotypes. For all TCRbeta clonotypes obtained by the gDNA method from four donors, generation probabilities were computed with OLGA. Entries here come from immuneACCESS through TCRdb and include only in-frame sequences with V and J called. Some clones fail to appear in such tables; in the studies checked, an unresolved V gene covers under half of the shortfall, and the cause of the remainder is unknown. That table furnishes V, J and clone size, whereas the DNA furnished D and trimming. Recorded for this sample are around 1.4 million clones; just under 99% of them occurred a single time. The top ten hold approximately 0.4% of the sample.

Healthy HIV-negative adults with no recently reported acute infections or vaccinations were included as donors. Only Caucasian adults living in Nashville, Tennessee, USA were represented among the donors. Magnetic negative selection was used to enrich CD4+ T cells, after which naive cells were positively selected on CD45RA and the negative fraction became the memory subset. Blood was obtained by leukapheresis, after which PBMCs were separated by Ficoll-Histopaque density gradient centrifugation and cryopreserved in liquid nitrogen vapor phase. Analytical flow cytometry was used to check the purity and quantity of every magnetically sorted T cell population. From each sorted fraction, genomic DNA was isolated and quantified by UV absorbance on a Nanodrop 2000c. CDR1 and CDR2, per the germline V gene (reference sequence), are LNHNV and YYDKDF. The CDR3 contains 15 residues, cysteine and phenylalanine counted. The read is trimmed to its CDR3 DNA, 45 bases read in frame from base 1. Trimming takes 5 bases off V and 0 bases off J; junction bases not matched to a gene: 7.

The rearrangement joined TRBV15 to TRBJ2-7; 7 bases in between match TRBD1. Material for sequencing was naive CD4+ T cells sorted from blood. Read against the paper, the sample's cell subset or site label means: CD45RA+ positively selected. The TCR comes from a man aged 25 to 45 in good health. The sequenced DNA: TGTGCCACCAGCGGGGGACGGGACAGCTCCTACGAGCAGTACTTC. Translated, it gives CATSGGRDSSYEQYF.